Described below is a single T cell receptor (beta chain) sequence and its context. The trim removed 4 bases at V and 5 bases at J, leaving 2 bases unmatched. The CDR3 consists of 13 residues. Germline CDR1 reads LGHDT; CDR2 reads YNNKEL (reference sequence). This entry comes from a study of blood T cell repertoires in COVID-19. Looking at the study overall: Acute and convalescent COVID-19 specimens originated in the United States, Italy and Spain. Sample material is recorded as cDNA or gDNA derived from T cells, B-cell-depleted T cells, or PBMCs.

TCRdb's table, derived via immunoSEQ multiplex PCR, lists solely in-frame clones and lacks some. The repertoire holds about 86,000 clones, with over 80% as singletons. The genes are TRBV3-1 (or the pseudogene TRBV3-2) and TRBJ2-7; the match to TRBD2 covers 10 bases. The receptor's source is a human donor in a cohort sampled during active COVID-19. The sequenced sample was peripheral blood. The CDR3 spells CASSPLAGDEQYF. CDR3 DNA: TGTGCCAGCAGCCCCCTAGCGGGAGACGAGCAGTACTTC.